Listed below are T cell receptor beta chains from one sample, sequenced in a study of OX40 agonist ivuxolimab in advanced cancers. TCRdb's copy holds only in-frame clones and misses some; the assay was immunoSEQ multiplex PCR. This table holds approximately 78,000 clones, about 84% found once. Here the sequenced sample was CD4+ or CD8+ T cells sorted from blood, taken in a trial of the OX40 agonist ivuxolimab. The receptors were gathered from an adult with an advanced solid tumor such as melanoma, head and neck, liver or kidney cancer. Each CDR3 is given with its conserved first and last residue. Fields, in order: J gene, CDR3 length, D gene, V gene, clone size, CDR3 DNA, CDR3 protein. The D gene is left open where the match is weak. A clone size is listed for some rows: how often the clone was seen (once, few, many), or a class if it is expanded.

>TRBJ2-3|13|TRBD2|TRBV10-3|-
TGTGCCATCAGGGGGGGGAGCACAGATACGCAGTATTTT
CAIRGGSTDTQYF
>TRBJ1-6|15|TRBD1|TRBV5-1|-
TGCGCCAGCAGCTTAGGGGGCGCGGATAATTCACCCCTCCACTTT
CASSLGGADNSPLHF
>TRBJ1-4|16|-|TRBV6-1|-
TGTGCCAGCAGTGAAGGGACAGCCACAACTAATGAAAAACTGTTTTTT
CASSEGTATTNEKLFF
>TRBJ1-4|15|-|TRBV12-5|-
TGTGCTAGTGGTTTGGGAGGACCAACTAATGAAAAACTGTTTTTT
CASGLGGPTNEKLFF
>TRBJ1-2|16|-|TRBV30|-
TGTGCCTGGAGTGTCTCTCTAACAGGGCTCCACTATGGCTACACCTTC
CAWSVSLTGLHYGYTF
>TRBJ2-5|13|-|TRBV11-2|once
TGTGCCAGCAGCTTAGCTCCGCGGGAGACCCAGTACTTC
CASSLAPRETQYF
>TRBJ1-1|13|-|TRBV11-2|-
TGTGCCAGCAGCCCACTAAGGAAGCAGACGACTTTCTTT
CASSPLRKQTTFF
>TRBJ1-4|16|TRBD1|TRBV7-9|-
TGTGCCAGCAGCTCGGGACAGGGCGGTACTAATGAAAAACTGTTTTTT
CASSSGQGGTNEKLFF
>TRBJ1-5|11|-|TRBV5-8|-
TGTGCCAGCAGCAAGCTCCAGCCCCAGCATTTT
CASSKLQPQHF
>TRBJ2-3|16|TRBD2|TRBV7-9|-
TGTGCCAGCAGCCCCTGGACTAGCGGACGCACAGATACGCAGTATTTT
CASSPWTSGRTDTQYF
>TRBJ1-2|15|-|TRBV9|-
TGTGCCAGCAGCCCAGCCCCGGGGAAAAACTATGGCTACACCTTC
CASSPAPGKNYGYTF
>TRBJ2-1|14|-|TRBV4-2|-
TGTGCCAGCAGCCAAGAGTGGTGGGGCAATGAGCAGTTCTTC
CASSQEWWGNEQFF
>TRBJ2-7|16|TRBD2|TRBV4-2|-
TGTGCCAGCAGCCAAGGGCTAGCGGGAGCATCCTACGAGCAGTACTTC
CASSQGLAGASYEQYF
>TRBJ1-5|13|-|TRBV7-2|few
TGTGCCAGCAGCCTTTCGGCCTATCAGCCCCAGCATTTT
CASSLSAYQPQHF
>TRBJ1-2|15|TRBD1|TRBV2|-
TGTGCCAGCAGTATGGGGAAGGACAGGCACCAGACGGACACCTTC
CASSMGKDRHQTDTF
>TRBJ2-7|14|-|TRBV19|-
TGTGCCAGCCGAAAAGTGGACATCGCCTACGAGCAGTACTTC
CASRKVDIAYEQYF
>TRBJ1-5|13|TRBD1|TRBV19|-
TGTGCCAGTAGTACACAGGGGATCCAGCCCCAGCATTTT
CASSTQGIQPQHF
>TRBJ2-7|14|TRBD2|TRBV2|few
TGTGCCAGCAGACCGGGACTAGGTCTTCTCGAGCAGTACTTC
CASRPGLGLLEQYF
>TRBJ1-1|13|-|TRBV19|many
TGTGCCAGTAGTATTATCGGGGAAACTGAAGCTTTCTTT
CASSIIGETEAFF
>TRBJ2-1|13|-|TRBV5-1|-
TGCGCCAGCAGCCTAGGACGAAACAATGAGCAGTTCTTC
CASSLGRNNEQFF
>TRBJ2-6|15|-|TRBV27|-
TGTGCCAGCAAGAAGGGCAGCTCTGGGGCCAACGTCCTGACTTTC
CASKKGSSGANVLTF
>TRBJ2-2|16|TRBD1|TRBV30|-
TGTGCCTGGAGTGTACGAGTCAGGGGGTACACCGGGGAGCTGTTTTTT
CAWSVRVRGYTGELFF
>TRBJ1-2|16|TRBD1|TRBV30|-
TGTGCCTGGAAGGGGACAGGGGGGTGGCAGTATTATGGCTACACCTTC
CAWKGTGGWQYYGYTF
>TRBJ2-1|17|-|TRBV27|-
TGTGCCAGCAGTTTAGTAAGTGGAGCCTGGGGGTACAATGAGCAGTTCTTC
CASSLVSGAWGYNEQFF
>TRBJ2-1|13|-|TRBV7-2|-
TGTGCCAGCAGCCCAACCCGAGATAGCGCGCAGTTCTTC
CASSPTRDSAQFF
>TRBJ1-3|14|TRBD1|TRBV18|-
TGTGCCAGCTCCCAGGGACAGGCTGGAAACACCATATATTTT
CASSQGQAGNTIYF
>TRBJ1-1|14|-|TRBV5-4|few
TGTGCCAGCAGCTTGTTTTCAGGGAGGACTGAAGCTTTCTTT
CASSLFSGRTEAFF
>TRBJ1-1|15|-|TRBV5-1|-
TGCGCCAGCAGCTTGGAAGGGGGGCGCAGGACTGAAGCTTTCTTT
CASSLEGGRRTEAFF
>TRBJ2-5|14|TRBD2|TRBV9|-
TGTGCCAGCAGCGTGCCTAGCGGGGGAGAGACCCAGTACTTC
CASSVPSGGETQYF
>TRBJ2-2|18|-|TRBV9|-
TGTGCCAGCAGCGTATTTGTTCAAGGGGCAGCGAACACCGGGGAGCTGTTTTTT
CASSVFVQGAANTGELFF
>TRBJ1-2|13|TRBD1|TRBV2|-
TGTGCCAGAAAGGGACAGGGGGCAGATGGCTACACCTTC
CARKGQGADGYTF
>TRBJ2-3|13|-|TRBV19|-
TGTGCCAGTAGACGGGAGTTTGGAGATACGCAGTATTTT
CASRREFGDTQYF
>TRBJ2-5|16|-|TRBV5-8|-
TGTGCCAGCAGCTTCCGTGGGGTTGCGAGGACGGAGACCCAGTACTTC
CASSFRGVARTETQYF
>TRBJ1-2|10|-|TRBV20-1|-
TGCAGACCCCCAGGGCGCGGCTACACCTTC
CRPPGRGYTF
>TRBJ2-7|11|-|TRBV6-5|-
TGTGCCAGCAGCACTTCCTACGAGCAGTACTTC
CASSTSYEQYF
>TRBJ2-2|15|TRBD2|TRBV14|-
TGTGCCAGCAGCCAATGGGGGGGAACTACCGGGGAGCTGTTTTTT
CASSQWGGTTGELFF
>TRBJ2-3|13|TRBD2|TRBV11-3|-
TGTGCCAGCAGCTTAAACCCTAGCGGGGGGCTTGATTTT
CASSLNPSGGLDF
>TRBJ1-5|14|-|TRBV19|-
TGTGCCAGTACCATATTTTTAAACGAGGAGCCCCAGCATTTT
CASTIFLNEEPQHF
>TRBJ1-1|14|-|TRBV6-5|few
TGTGCCAGCAGTTACTCGAGGGGAGGAACTGAAGCTTTCTTT
CASSYSRGGTEAFF
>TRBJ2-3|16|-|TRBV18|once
TGTGCCAGCTCACGAATGGCGGGACCCGGCACAGATACGCAGTATTTT
CASSRMAGPGTDTQYF
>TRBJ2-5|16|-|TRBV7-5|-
TGTGCCAGCAGCTACCGGGACAGGGCGACCGAGGAGACCCAGTACTTC
CASSYRDRATEETQYF
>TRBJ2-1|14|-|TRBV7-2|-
TGTGCCAGCAGCTCATCCGGGCGAATCGGTGAGCAGTTCTTC
CASSSSGRIGEQFF
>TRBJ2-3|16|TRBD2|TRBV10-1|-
TGCGCCAGCAGTGAGGGATTAGCGGGAGTGACAGATACGCAGTATTTT
CASSEGLAGVTDTQYF
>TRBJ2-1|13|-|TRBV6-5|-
TGTGCCAGCAGGAAGGTGAATAGTAATGAGCAGTTCTTC
CASRKVNSNEQFF
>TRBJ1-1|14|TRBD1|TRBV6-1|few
TGTGCCAGCAAACCCCTGACGACAGGGGGTGAAGCTTTCTTT
CASKPLTTGGEAFF